This TCR beta chain was observed in a study of T cell repertoires in ileal Crohn's disease. The CDR3 runs to 15 residues. Germline CDR1 and CDR2: MGHRA and YSYEKL. Trimming took 0 bases from V and 8 from J, leaving 13 bases between them. The protocol was immunoSEQ multiplex PCR, while the TCRdb copy is restricted to in-frame clones and leaves out a portion. The sample has approximately 12,000 clones; roughly 82% are singletons. Sequencing was done on a sample of ileal tissue. The clonotype comes from an adult with Crohn's disease. The chain joins TRBV4-1 to TRBJ1-4; D unresolved. CDR3 nucleotide sequence: TGCGCCAGCAGCCAAGATCTCAGAAGCGGGGAAAAACTGTTTTTT. Amino acids: CASSQDLRSGEKLFF.